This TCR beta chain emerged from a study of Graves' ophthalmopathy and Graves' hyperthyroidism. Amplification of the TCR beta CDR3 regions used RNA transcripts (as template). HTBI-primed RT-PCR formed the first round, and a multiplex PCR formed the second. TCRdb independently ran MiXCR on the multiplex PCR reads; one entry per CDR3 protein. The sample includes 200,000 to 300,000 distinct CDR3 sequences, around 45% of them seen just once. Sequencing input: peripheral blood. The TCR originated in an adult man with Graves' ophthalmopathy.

The CDR3 loop is CATSDRQGANEKLFF. The DNA of the CDR3 is TGTGCCACCAGTGACCGACAGGGGGCTAATGAAAAACTGTTTTTT. The rearrangement links TRBV24-1 to TRBJ1-4; 9 bases map to TRBD1. The CDR3 contains 15 residues. The junction had 2 bases not matched to a gene; V was cut back by 4 bases and J by 3 bases. Germline V gene data show CDR1 as KGHDR and CDR2 as SFDVKD.